This is a list of T cell receptor beta chains from one sample in a study of cytomegalovirus exposure and HLA in healthy donors. Clones were sequenced by immunoSEQ multiplex PCR, and TCRdb holds only the in-frame ones, with some missing. The sample has around 150,000 clones, 70% to 90% seen once. Sequences were obtained from PBMCs. These receptors were taken from a man between 18 and 29 years old in good health and CMV-seronegative. The CDR3 runs from the conserved cysteine through the conserved F or W. The order of the fields is J gene, clone size, D gene, V gene, CDR3 protein, CDR3 DNA. The D gene is left open where the match is weak. Clone size, where shown, is once, few, many, or a class for clones that have expanded.

TRBJ2-2	.	TRBD1	TRBV6-5	CASKTTGTTGELFF	TGTGCCAGCAAGACGACAGGGACCACCGGGGAGCTGTTTTTT
TRBJ2-7	.	.	TRBV12-2	CASRPKTSGSGSSYEQYF	TGTGCAAGTCGCCCCAAGACTAGCGGGAGTGGGAGCTCCTACGAGCAGTACTTC
TRBJ2-3	.	TRBD2	TRBV11-3	CASSSYSGRDTQYF	TGTGCCAGCAGCTCCTATAGCGGGAGAGATACGCAGTATTTT
TRBJ2-1	.	.	TRBV5-4	CASQGTTLYNEQFF	TGTGCCAGCCAGGGGACTACCCTGTACAATGAGCAGTTCTTC
TRBJ1-2	few	TRBD1	TRBV6-6	CASRPRQGLGYGYTF	TGTGCCAGCAGGCCACGACAGGGGCTGGGGTATGGCTACACCTTC
TRBJ2-7	.	TRBD1	TRBV5-6	CASSLFRTGFSYEQYF	TGTGCCAGCAGCTTGTTCCGGACAGGGTTTTCCTACGAGCAGTACTTC
TRBJ1-6	.	.	TRBV6-1	CASSDGSSYNSPLHF	TGTGCCAGCAGTGATGGGAGCTCCTATAATTCACCCCTCCACTTT
TRBJ2-1	.	.	TRBV5-1	CASSFYFGRADNEQFF	TGCGCCAGCAGCTTTTATTTCGGGAGAGCGGACAATGAGCAGTTCTTC
TRBJ2-1	.	.	TRBV27	CASSLSSGWGQFF	TGTGCCAGCAGTCTCTCGTCGGGGTGGGGGCAGTTCTTC
TRBJ2-2	.	TRBD1	TRBV19	CASSSGTGGTGELFF	TGTGCCAGTAGCTCCGGGACAGGGGGCACCGGGGAGCTGTTTTTT
TRBJ2-3	.	.	TRBV2	CASSDITSTDTQYF	TGTGCCAGCAGTGATATCACTAGCACAGATACGCAGTATTTT
TRBJ2-5	once	.	TRBV5-1	CASSLGQFQETQYF	TGCGCCAGCAGCTTGGGGCAGTTCCAAGAGACCCAGTACTTC
TRBJ2-5	.	.	TRBV4-2	CASSHKPGGPDFQETQYF	TGTGCCAGCAGCCACAAACCTGGCGGGCCAGACTTCCAAGAGACCCAGTACTTC
TRBJ2-7	.	.	TRBV5-8	CASTYRRSYEQYF	TGTGCCAGCACCTACAGACGATCCTACGAGCAGTACTTC
TRBJ1-1	.	TRBD1	TRBV6-6	CASSIHRGSMNTEAFF	TGTGCCAGCAGCATACACAGGGGGAGCATGAACACTGAAGCTTTCTTT
TRBJ2-1	.	TRBD2	TRBV5-1	CASRLAGGVEQFF	TGCGCCAGCAGACTAGCGGGAGGTGTTGAGCAGTTCTTC
TRBJ1-3	once	TRBD1	TRBV2	CASRSRDRGPGNTIYF	TGTGCCAGCAGGTCCCGGGACAGGGGGCCTGGAAACACCATATATTTT
TRBJ2-1	.	TRBD1	TRBV2	CASSDRGQGAQNEQFF	TGTGCCAGCAGTGATAGGGGACAGGGGGCGCAAAATGAGCAGTTCTTC
TRBJ2-7	.	TRBD1	TRBV5-6	CASSLALTGQGKALYEQYF	TGTGCCAGCAGCTTGGCCTTAACGGGACAGGGAAAAGCGCTCTACGAGCAGTACTTC
TRBJ2-1	.	.	TRBV7-8	CASSLEKGTASSYNEQFF	TGTGCCAGCAGCTTAGAGAAAGGGACTGCCAGCTCCTACAATGAGCAGTTCTTC
TRBJ2-2	.	TRBD1	TRBV2	CASRGTGVAGELFF	TGTGCCAGCAGGGGGACAGGGGTAGCCGGGGAGCTGTTTTTT
TRBJ2-2	few	TRBD1	TRBV28	CASSGADRGAGELFF	TGTGCCAGCAGTGGGGCGGACAGGGGAGCCGGGGAGCTGTTTTTT
TRBJ1-4	.	.	TRBV12-2	CASRLDGQGGEKLFF	TGTGCAAGTCGCTTAGATGGACAGGGAGGCGAAAAACTGTTTTTT
TRBJ2-5	.	TRBD2	TRBV5-1	CASSLTSGGAGETQYF	TGCGCCAGCAGCTTGACGAGCGGGGGGGCCGGAGAGACCCAGTACTTC
TRBJ1-4	.	.	TRBV6-1	CASRPPGGTNEKLFF	TGTGCCAGCAGGCCCCCGGGGGGGACTAATGAAAAACTGTTTTTT
TRBJ2-4	.	.	TRBV5-4	CASSFTLGGEDIQYF	TGTGCCAGCAGCTTCACATTAGGGGGGGAGGACATTCAGTACTTC
TRBJ1-4	.	.	TRBV4-2	CASSHEGSFNEKLFF	TGTGCCAGCAGCCACGAGGGCAGTTTTAATGAAAAACTGTTTTTT
TRBJ2-7	.	TRBD1	TRBV19	CASSIRQGPYEQYF	TGTGCCAGTAGTATTAGACAGGGGCCCTACGAGCAGTACTTC
TRBJ2-2	.	.	TRBV5-1	CASSEQGNTGELFF	TGCGCCAGCAGCGAACAGGGCAACACCGGGGAGCTGTTTTTT
TRBJ2-1	.	TRBD2	TRBV11-2	CASSSIAGGPRPFF	TGTGCCAGCAGCTCCATAGCGGGGGGGCCCAGGCCGTTCTTC
TRBJ1-3	.	TRBD1	TRBV27	CASSLGTADGNTIYF	TGTGCCAGCAGTTTAGGGACAGCCGACGGAAACACCATATATTTT
TRBJ2-1	.	TRBD2	TRBV5-1	CASKAGNNEQFF	TGCGCCAGCAAAGCGGGGAACAATGAGCAGTTCTTC
TRBJ1-4	.	.	TRBV10-3	CAISEDSGTRNEKLFF	TGTGCCATCAGTGAGGACTCCGGGACAAGGAATGAAAAACTGTTTTTT
TRBJ2-1	.	TRBD2	TRBV4-2	CASSQEGTSGRGEQFF	TGTGCCAGCAGCCAAGAGGGGACTAGCGGGAGGGGTGAGCAGTTCTTC
TRBJ1-1	.	.	TRBV21-1	CASRETEMNTEAFF	TGTGCCAGCAGGGAGACAGAAATGAACACTGAAGCTTTCTTT
TRBJ2-3	.	.	TRBV5-1	CASSLAGRGDADTQYF	TGCGCCAGCAGCTTGGCCGGCAGGGGAGATGCAGATACGCAGTATTTT
TRBJ1-3	.	.	TRBV10-3	CAISRGELTGNTIYF	TGTGCCATCAGTCGGGGGGAACTTACCGGAAACACCATATATTTT
TRBJ2-1	.	.	TRBV28	CASSLFGQYNEQFF	TGTGCCAGCAGTTTATTCGGACAGTACAATGAGCAGTTCTTC
TRBJ2-7	few	TRBD2	TRBV28	CASTIGGSGRSGEQYF	TGTGCCAGCACCATCGGGGGTAGCGGGAGGTCCGGGGAGCAGTACTTC
TRBJ1-1	once	.	TRBV2	CASSDGGRGAFF	TGTGCCAGCAGTGATGGCGGGCGCGGAGCTTTCTTT
TRBJ2-7	.	.	TRBV2	CASTRSTYEQYF	TGTGCCAGCACCAGATCCACCTACGAGCAGTACTTC
TRBJ1-2	.	.	TRBV21-1	CASSNLTGTVPAGYTF	TGTGCCAGCAGCAATTTGACCGGGACAGTTCCTGCTGGCTACACCTTC
TRBJ2-5	.	TRBD2	TRBV2	CASGTYPSGGTGETQYF	TGTGCCAGCGGTACCTATCCTAGCGGGGGGACGGGAGAGACCCAGTACTTC
TRBJ1-1	.	.	TRBV29-1	CSVDRGSMNTEAFF	TGCAGCGTTGATAGGGGATCCATGAACACTGAAGCTTTCTTT
TRBJ2-2	.	.	TRBV7-9	CASSVPGTSNTGELFF	TGTGCCAGCAGCGTTCCCGGGACATCGAACACCGGGGAGCTGTTTTTT
TRBJ1-2	.	.	TRBV19	CASWKRGSEIGYTF	TGTGCCAGTTGGAAAAGGGGTTCGGAGATTGGGTACACCTTC
TRBJ1-3	few	.	TRBV28	CASSLSLGSGNTIYF	TGTGCCAGCAGTTTAAGTCTGGGCAGCGGAAACACCATATATTTT